The table lists the clone carrying this T cell receptor beta chain with many counts. These data originate in a study of Graves' ophthalmopathy and Graves' hyperthyroidism. Beta-chain TCR CDR3 regions were amplified from RNA transcripts. First-round RT-PCR with HTBI primers preceded a second-round multiplex PCR. TCRdb analysed the multiplex PCR reads with MiXCR anew, one entry per CDR3 protein. The sample shows about 740,000 distinct CDR3 sequences, 40% of them seen only once. The germline CDR1 and CDR2 sequences are SGHVS and FQNEAQ. The CDR3 is 14 amino acids. The J segment lost 7 bases and the V segment lost 1 base, leaving 3 bases of the junction unmatched.

Sequencing input: peripheral blood. The origin of this receptor is an adult man with Graves' ophthalmopathy. The rearrangement joins TRBV7-8 to TRBJ1-4; 7 positions match TRBD1. In DNA, the CDR3 is TGTGCCAGCAGCTTAGGACAGGGACCTGAAAAACTGTTTTTT. It codes for CASSLGQGPEKLFF.